This TCR beta chain was found in a study of T cells in Graves' hyperthyroidism and ophthalmopathy. Study-wide background: Pretreatment peripheral blood was obtained at initial diagnosis.

From RNA transcripts, TCR beta CDR3 regions were amplified. RT-PCR in the first round (using the HTBI primer set) targeted the TCR CDR3. TCRdb reprocessed the multiplex PCR reads with MiXCR, giving one entry per CDR3 protein. The sample lists fewer than 850,000 distinct CDR3 sequences, approximately 15% occurring once. The germline V gene has CDR1 MNHNS and CDR2 SASEGT. This CDR3 is built from 16 residues. V was pared by 7 bases and J by 7 bases, with 12 bases of the junction left unmatched. Study results and limitations: Most thyroid clonotypes expanded above 0.001 were also detected in blood.

The table lists this clonotype with a few counts. Antigen unknown. V is TRBV6-1 and J is TRBJ1-6; TRBD1 aligns across 8 bases. This clonotype was sampled from a man between 45 and 60 years old with Graves' hyperthyroidism. The specimen sequenced was blood. This CDR3 reads CASNRGPGQANSPLHF. CDR3 in DNA: TGTGCCAGCAACCGAGGACCGGGACAGGCAAATTCACCCCTCCACTTT.